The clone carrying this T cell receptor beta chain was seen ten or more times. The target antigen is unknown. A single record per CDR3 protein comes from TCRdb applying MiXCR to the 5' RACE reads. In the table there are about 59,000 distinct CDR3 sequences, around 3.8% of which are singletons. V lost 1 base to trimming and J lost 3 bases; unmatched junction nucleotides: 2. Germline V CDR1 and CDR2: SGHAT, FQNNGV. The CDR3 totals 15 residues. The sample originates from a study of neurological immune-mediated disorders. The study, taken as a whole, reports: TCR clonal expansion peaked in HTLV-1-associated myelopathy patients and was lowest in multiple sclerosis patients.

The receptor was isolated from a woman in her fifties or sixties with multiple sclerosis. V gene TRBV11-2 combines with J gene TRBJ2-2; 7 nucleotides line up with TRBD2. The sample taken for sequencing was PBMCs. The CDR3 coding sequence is TGTGCCAGCAGCTTAGCGGGAGGAGACACCGGGGAGCTGTTTTTT. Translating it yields CASSLAGGDTGELFF.